The present T cell receptor (beta chain) was sequenced within a study of shared clonotypes between healthy human individuals. V was pared by 6 bases and J by 1 base, with 12 bases between. The V gene's germline CDR1 is MDHEN and CDR2 SYDVKM. The CDR3 is 14 amino acids. Only in-frame clones appear in the TCRdb table, and some are missing; sequencing was by immunoSEQ multiplex PCR. In the table there are more than 2 million clones, approximately 94% of which are singletons. This chain joins TRBV28 and TRBJ1-1; D gene unclear. The sample taken for sequencing was naive CD4+ T cells sorted from blood. The subset here: CD45RA+ positively selected. This receptor was identified in a man in his late teens or twenties in good health. This CDR3 reads CASSQNLGNTEAFF. The CDR3 DNA sequence: TGTGCCAGCAGCCAAAACCTGGGGAACACTGAAGCTTTCTTT.